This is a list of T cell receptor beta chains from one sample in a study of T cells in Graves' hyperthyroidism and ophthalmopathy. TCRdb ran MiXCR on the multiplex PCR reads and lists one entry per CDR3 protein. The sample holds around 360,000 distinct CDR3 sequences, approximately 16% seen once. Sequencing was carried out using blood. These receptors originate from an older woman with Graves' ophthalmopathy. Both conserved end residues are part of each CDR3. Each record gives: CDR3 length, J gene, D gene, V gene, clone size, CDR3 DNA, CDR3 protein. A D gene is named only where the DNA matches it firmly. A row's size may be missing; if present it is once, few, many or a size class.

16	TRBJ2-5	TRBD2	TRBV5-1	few	TGCGCCAGCAGCATCACCGGGACTAGCGGCCAAGAGACCCAGTACTTC	CASSITGTSGQETQYF
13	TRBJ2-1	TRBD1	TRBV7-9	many	TGTGCCAGCAGCACGGGACAGGTCAATGAGCAGTTCTTC	CASSTGQVNEQFF
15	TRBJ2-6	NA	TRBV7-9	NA	TGTGCCAGCAGCTCCGGCTTCTCTGGGGCCAACGTCCTGACTTTC	CASSSGFSGANVLTF
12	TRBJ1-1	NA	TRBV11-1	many	TGTGCCAGCAGCTTAGCGGGACCGCCAACTTTCTTT	CASSLAGPPTFF
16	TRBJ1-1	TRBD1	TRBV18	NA	TGTGCCAGCTCAGCCCGACAGGGGACGCCGAACACTGAAGCTTTCTTT	CASSARQGTPNTEAFF
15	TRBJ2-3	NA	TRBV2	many	TGTGCCAGCACGGGCTCCCGAGGGGAAATTGGTACGCAGTATTTT	CASTGSRGEIGTQYF
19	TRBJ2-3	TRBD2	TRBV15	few	TGTGCCACCAGCAGAGATAGTCGTACTAGCGGAAGAAGCACAGATACGCAGTATTTT	CATSRDSRTSGRSTDTQYF
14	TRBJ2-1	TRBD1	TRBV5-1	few	TGCGCCAGCAGCTTGGTTACAGGGGGGAGGGAGCAGTTCTTC	CASSLVTGGREQFF
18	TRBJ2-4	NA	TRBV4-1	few	TGCGCCAGCAGCCAGGAAGGAGGGGGGGGGCTTGCCAAAAACATTCAGTACTTC	CASSQEGGGGLAKNIQYF
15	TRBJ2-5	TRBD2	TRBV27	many	TGTGCCAGCAGTTTAGAGCGGGAGGGCCGGGAGACCCAGTACTTC	CASSLEREGRETQYF